Each of the 10 T cell receptor beta chains below was sequenced from the same sample in a study of memory CD4+ T cells and cytomegalovirus serostatus. Sequencing was performed with immunoSEQ multiplex PCR; in TCRdb, only in-frame clones are kept and a portion is missing. The sample lists 40,000 to 55,000 clones; around 83% were seen once. The sort gate was single viable CD3+CD4+CD8-CD45RO+ cells for memory CD4+ T cells. Sequenced: memory CD4+ T cells from blood. These receptor sequences come from an adult in good health and CMV-seropositive.

This chain uses TRBV6-1 with TRBJ2-3; D might be TRBD2 (5 bases). The length of the CDR3 is 16 residues. CDR1 is MNHNS and CDR2 is SASEGT in the germline V gene. Trimming pared 3 bases from V and 4 bases from J, leaving 17 bases between. The CDR3 coding sequence is TGTGCCAGCAGTGATCGCGGGCCCACAAGGTCAGATACGCAGTATTTT. Translation: CASSDRGPTRSDTQYF.

This clone was recorded only once. This rearrangement joins TRBV10-2 to TRBJ1-1, with D uncertain. The V gene's germline CDR1 is WSHSY and CDR2 SAAADI. The CDR3 runs 13 residues. The ends were cut back, 0 bases at V and 4 bases at J, with 6 bases in the middle. The chain's CDR3 is CASSESSGTEAFF. The CDR3 bases are TGCGCCAGCAGTGAGTCGAGTGGCACTGAAGCTTTCTTT.

This chain uses TRBV5-6 with TRBJ2-1, with 7 bases aligning to TRBD1. The trim removed 2 bases at V and 7 bases at J, leaving 15 bases unmatched. The CDR3 totals 17 residues. Germline V gene sequence: CDR1 SGHDT, CDR2 YYEEEE. CDR3 nucleotides: TGTGCCAGCAGCTTCGTGATCGACAGGGTCGGAAATAATGAGCAGTTCTTC. Encoded protein: CASSFVIDRVGNNEQFF.

The chain combines TRBV5-1 with TRBJ2-2; a weak D match, TRBD1 (6 bases). Germline CDR1 and CDR2: SGHRS and YFSETQ. Trimming pared 2 bases from V and 2 bases from J, leaving 10 bases between. This CDR3 is built from 15 residues. CDR3 loop: CASSLGQINTGELFF. The DNA for the CDR3 is TGCGCCAGCAGCTTAGGACAGATTAACACCGGGGAGCTGTTTTTT.

The V gene is TRBV25-1, the J gene TRBJ2-1; 9 bases are shared with TRBD1. The germline V gene encodes CDR1 MGHDK and CDR2 SYGVNS. There are 16 residues in the CDR3. Trimming took 2 bases from V and 7 from J; bases not matched to a gene: 9. CDR3 nucleotides: TGTGCCAGCAGTGAAGACCCGGGACAGGGTGGGAATGAGCAGTTCTTC. Protein sequence: CASSEDPGQGGNEQFF.

V usage is TRBV5-1 and J usage is TRBJ2-5, with TRBD2 matching 11 bases. V lost 1 base to trimming and J lost 4 bases; unmatched junction nucleotides: 6. Germline values: CDR1 SGHRS, CDR2 YFSETQ. The CDR3 is made up of 16 amino acids. The CDR3 bases are TGCGCCAGCAGCTTGATAGCGGGGGGGCCGGGAGAGACCCAGTACTTC. The encoded protein is CASSLIAGGPGETQYF.

This clone was seen a single time. The gene calls are TRBV5-4 and TRBJ2-7; D gene unclear. The V end lost 3 bases, the J end lost 1 base, and 11 bases lay between the germline ends. CDR1 and CDR2 from the germline V gene are SGHNT and YYREEE (reference sequence). This CDR3 region has 14 residues. The CDR3 bases are TGTGCCAGCAGCTCACCGACGGAATCCTACGAGCAGTACTTC. Translating it yields CASSSPTESYEQYF.

The chain has TRBV5-4 and TRBJ1-1; the D is unclear. Trimming stripped 4 bases from V and 0 bases from J, with 13 bases between. Germline-derived CDR1 and CDR2 are SGHNT and YYREEE (reference sequence). This CDR3 region has 15 residues. The CDR3 is CASSVYSFMNTEAFF. The CDR3 nucleotides are TGTGCCAGCAGCGTATACAGTTTTATGAACACTGAAGCTTTCTTT.

This chain uses TRBV28 with TRBJ1-1; no reliable D call. CDR1 MDHEN and CDR2 SYDVKM come from the germline V gene. The CDR3 contains 12 residues. V was shortened by 6 bases and J by 1 base, with 6 bases between the two germline ends. CDR3 in amino acids: CASRGPNTEAFF. DNA for the CDR3: TGTGCCAGCAGGGGCCCGAACACTGAAGCTTTCTTT.

The V call is TRBV6-5, the J call TRBJ1-2; the D gene is possibly TRBD1 (5 bases). Germline-derived CDR1 and CDR2 are MNHEY and SVGAGI. V was trimmed by 4 bases and J by 4 bases, leaving 13 bases between them. The CDR3 has 14 residues. The CDR3 sequence: CASSSTGRSYGYTF. CDR3 nucleotides: TGTGCCAGCAGTTCAACAGGACGGTCCTATGGCTACACCTTC.